The sequence of this T cell receptor (beta chain) was determined in a study of blood T cell repertoires in COVID-19. Study in general: Collection of acute and convalescent COVID-19 samples took place in the United States, Italy and Spain. PBMCs, B-cell-depleted T cells, or T cells provided the cDNA or gDNA that made up the material.

Per the germline V gene, CDR1 is LNHDA and CDR2 is SQIVND (reference sequence). There are 14 residues in the CDR3. The trim removed 4 bases at V and 5 bases at J, leaving 6 bases unmatched. In the authors' workflow: Reference gene primers were amplified, and this amplification served to estimate nucleated cell counts. TCRdb keeps only in-frame clones here, not all; method: immunoSEQ multiplex PCR. V and J calls and clone size come straight from that table; D and trimming were deduced from the DNA. Found here are some 180,000 clones, 75% to 85% of them singletons; the top ten hold 6.9%. The source material was peripheral blood. The genes are TRBV19 and TRBJ2-7; 9 bases line up with TRBD1. This TCR was sampled from a man between 60 and 75 years old with acute or convalescent COVID-19. The CDR3 region is CASSTWDRVNEQYF. In DNA form, the CDR3 reads TGTGCCAGTAGTACTTGGGACAGGGTTAACGAGCAGTACTTC.